The source of this T cell receptor (beta chain) is a study of cytomegalovirus exposure and HLA in healthy donors. Across the whole study: Around 78 million unique TCR sequences came from HLA-typed donors in an early release.

This CDR3 has 14 amino acids. Germline V lookup: CDR1 MRHNA, CDR2 SNTAGT. V lost 5 bases to trimming and J lost 2 bases, with 12 bases between them. PCR employed 60 Vbeta and 13 Jbeta primers. Assay used: immunoSEQ multiplex PCR; TCRdb lists only in-frame clones, some missing. The table lists 100,000 to 150,000 clones, about 70% of them singletons. The chain recombines TRBV6-4 with TRBJ1-2, with D maybe TRBD1 (6 bases). The TCR comes from a woman aged 35 to 49 in good health and CMV-seronegative. Sequenced material: PBMCs. In nucleotides, the CDR3 is TGTGCCAGCAGTCCCGGGACAACGAACTATGGCTACACCTTC. Protein sequence: CASSPGTTNYGYTF.